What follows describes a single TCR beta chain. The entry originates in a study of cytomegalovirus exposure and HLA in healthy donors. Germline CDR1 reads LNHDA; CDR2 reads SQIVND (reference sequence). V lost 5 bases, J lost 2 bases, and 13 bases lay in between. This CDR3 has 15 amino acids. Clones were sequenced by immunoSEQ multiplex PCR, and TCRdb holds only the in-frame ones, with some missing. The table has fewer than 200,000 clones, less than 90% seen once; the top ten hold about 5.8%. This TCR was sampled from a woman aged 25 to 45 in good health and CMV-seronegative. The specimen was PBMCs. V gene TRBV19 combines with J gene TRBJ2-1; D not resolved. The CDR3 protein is CASSPTVLAYNEQFF. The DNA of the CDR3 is TGTGCCAGTAGTCCTACAGTGCTAGCCTACAATGAGCAGTTCTTC.